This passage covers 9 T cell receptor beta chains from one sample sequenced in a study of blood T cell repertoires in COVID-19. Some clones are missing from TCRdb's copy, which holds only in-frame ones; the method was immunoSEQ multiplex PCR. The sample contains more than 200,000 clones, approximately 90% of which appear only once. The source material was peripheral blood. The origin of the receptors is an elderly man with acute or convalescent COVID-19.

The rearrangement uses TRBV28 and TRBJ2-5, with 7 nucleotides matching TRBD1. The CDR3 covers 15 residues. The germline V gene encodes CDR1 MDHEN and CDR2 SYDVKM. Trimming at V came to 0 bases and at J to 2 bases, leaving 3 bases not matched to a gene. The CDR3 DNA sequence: TGTGCCAGCAGTTTATGGGGACAGCCACAAGAGACCCAGTACTTC. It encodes CASSLWGQPQETQYF.

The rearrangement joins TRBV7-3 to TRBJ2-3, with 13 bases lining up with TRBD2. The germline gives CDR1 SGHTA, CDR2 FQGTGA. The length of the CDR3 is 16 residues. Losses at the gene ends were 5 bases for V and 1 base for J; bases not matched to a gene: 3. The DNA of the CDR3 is TGTGCCAGCAGCAAGGGACTAGCGGGACGCACAGATACGCAGTATTTT. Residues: CASSKGLAGRTDTQYF.

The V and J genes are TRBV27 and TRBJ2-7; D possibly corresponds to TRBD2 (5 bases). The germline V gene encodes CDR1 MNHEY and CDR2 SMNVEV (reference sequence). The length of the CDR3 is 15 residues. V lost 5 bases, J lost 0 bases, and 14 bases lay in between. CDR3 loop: CASSPISGASYEQYF. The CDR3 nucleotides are TGTGCCAGCAGTCCCATCAGCGGAGCCTCCTACGAGCAGTACTTC.

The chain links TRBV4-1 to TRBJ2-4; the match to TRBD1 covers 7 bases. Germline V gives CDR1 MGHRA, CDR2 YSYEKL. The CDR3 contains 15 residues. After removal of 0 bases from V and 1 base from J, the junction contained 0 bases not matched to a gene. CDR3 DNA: TGCGCCAGCAGCCAAGACAGGGGGGCCAAAAACATTCAGTACTTC. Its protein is CASSQDRGAKNIQYF.

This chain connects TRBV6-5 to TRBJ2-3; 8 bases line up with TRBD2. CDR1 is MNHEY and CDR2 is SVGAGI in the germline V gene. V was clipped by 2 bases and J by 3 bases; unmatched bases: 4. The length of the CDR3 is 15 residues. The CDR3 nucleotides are TGTGCCAGCAGTTACAGGAGCGGGAGTACAGATACGCAGTATTTT. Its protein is CASSYRSGSTDTQYF.

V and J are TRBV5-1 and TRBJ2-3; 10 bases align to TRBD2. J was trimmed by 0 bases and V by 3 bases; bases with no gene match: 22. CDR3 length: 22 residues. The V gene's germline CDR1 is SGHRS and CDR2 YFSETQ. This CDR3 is CASSSGLGGQRLAGYSTDTQYF. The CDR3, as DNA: TGCGCCAGCAGCTCGGGTTTGGGGGGACAGCGACTAGCGGGTTATAGCACAGATACGCAGTATTTT.

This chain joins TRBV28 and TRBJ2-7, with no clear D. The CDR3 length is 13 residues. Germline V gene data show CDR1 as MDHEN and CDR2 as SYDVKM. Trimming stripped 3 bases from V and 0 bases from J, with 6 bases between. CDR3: CASSFASSYEQYF. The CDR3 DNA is TGTGCCAGCAGTTTTGCCAGCTCCTACGAGCAGTACTTC.

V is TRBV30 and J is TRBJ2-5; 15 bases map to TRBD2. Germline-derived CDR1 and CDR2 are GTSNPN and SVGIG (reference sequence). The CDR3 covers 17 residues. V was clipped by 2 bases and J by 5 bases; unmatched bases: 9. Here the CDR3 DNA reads TGTGCCTGGAGTATCGGGACTAGCGGGAGGACTCGGGAGACCCAGTACTTC. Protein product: CAWSIGTSGRTRETQYF. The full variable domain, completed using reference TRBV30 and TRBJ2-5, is SQTIHQWPATLVQPVGSPLSLECTVEGTSNPNLYWYRQAAGRGLQLLFYSVGIGQISSEVPQNLSASRPQDRQFILSSKKLLLSDSGFYLCAWSIGTSGRTRETQYFGPGTRLLVL.

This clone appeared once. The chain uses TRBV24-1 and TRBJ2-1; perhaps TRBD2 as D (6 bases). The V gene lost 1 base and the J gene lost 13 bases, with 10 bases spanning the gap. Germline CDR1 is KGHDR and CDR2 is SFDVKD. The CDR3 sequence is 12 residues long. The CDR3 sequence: CATSDLRGGQFF. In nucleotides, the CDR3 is TGTGCCACCAGTGATTTAAGGGGAGGACAGTTCTTC.